Listed here is a single TCR beta chain. The antigen it recognizes is unknown. Qualities for individual bases were not recorded, and no much larger clone is one base off. The cohort comprised some 680 healthy bone marrow donors. All cohort members were sampled while nominally healthy, although unrecorded immune exposures were likely present. The donor was CMV seronegative and was included in the group of around 320 seronegative cohort members. A peripheral blood sample was collected from each donor, and TCR beta sequencing was performed on peripheral blood mononuclear cells. Genomic DNA was extracted from the blood cell samples with the Qiagen DNeasy Blood Extraction Kit. Library generation was performed with the immunoSEQ multiplex PCR assay. The multiplex PCR relied on a mix of 60 forward primers for TCR Vbeta segments and 13 reverse primers for TCR Jbeta segments. Amplification of the CDR3 region of rearranged TCR beta genes was performed with a multiplex PCR assay on genomic DNA. The Illumina HiSeq System was used to sequence the amplified TCR beta libraries as 87-base-pair reads. From the authors' description of their analysis: In a later analysis, some 80 million unique TCR beta chains were counted across the approximately 620 repertoires, and roughly 10 million of these chains were shared by at least two donors. Raw reads were error-corrected and collapsed into unique sequences by a nearest-neighbor algorithm in which closely related sequences were merged to remove PCR and sequencing errors. V, D and J gene segments were assigned by aligning CDR3 sequences to IMGT reference sequences. For a sequence to be retained, a match of at least six nucleotides was required to both a V gene segment and a J gene segment. Rearrangements were classified as productive when the CDR3 lacked stop codons and remained in frame with V and J, and all other rearrangements were classified as non-productive. CDR3 was defined according to IMGT convention as the region running from the second conserved V-encoded cysteine to the conserved J-encoded phenylalanine. In an earlier analysis of around 640 of the donors, sequences lacking an unambiguous match to a single V gene segment were excluded. An earlier analysis of 587 of the donors called V segments functional above 56.7% productive rearrangements and segregating when the between-donor standard deviation exceeded 5%. A statistical classification framework was built for diagnosing cytomegalovirus status from the catalog of TCR beta chain sequences. In a later analysis, V and J genes were assigned by comparing TCR nucleotide sequences against IMGT/GENE-DB human TR gene sequences. A later analysis assigned CDR3 sequences and most-parsimonious VDJ recombination scenarios with the TCRdist pipeline. In a later analysis, each TCR beta chain was defined by its CDR3 amino acid sequence together with its V-gene family, and reads lacking a unique V-gene family were excluded. A later analysis removed several hundred highly shared, low-generation-probability nucleotide sequences to deal with suspected cross-contamination and a sequencing artifact. In a later analysis, a clonal expansion index for each public chain was calculated from normalized within-repertoire ranks of inferred template counts. Generation probabilities in a later analysis came from a VDJ recombination model fitted to out-of-frame rearrangements, and those results were checked against IGoR. Hypergeometric tests were used in a later analysis to score TCR-TCR, TCR-HLA and TCR-CMV co-occurrence, with a repertoire-size bias correction applied to the TCR pairs. A later analysis estimated false discovery rates by permuting HLA or CMV assignments 20 times. A later analysis grouped co-occurring TCRs with DBSCAN, adding TCRdist sequence similarity when clustering within HLA-allele-positive subsets. Co-occurrence clustering excluded repertoires with fewer than 30,000 or more than 120,000 public chains, plus five with anomalous nucleotide sharing. Here the immuneACCESS table is served through TCRdb, limited to in-frame sequences with V and J called. Missing clones are a known gap in these copies; in checked studies unresolved V genes cover under half, and the rest lacks a known reason. That table gives V, J and clone size, and the DNA gave D and trimming. The sample includes 37,000 or so clones, with around 70% observed a single time. Less than 7% of the sample is held by the ten biggest clonotypes.

CDR1 and CDR2 are read off the germline V gene (reference sequence) as LNHDA and SQIVND. The CDR3 goes from the cysteine to the phenylalanine over 12 residues. Only the CDR3 region is kept as DNA, spanning 36 bases read in frame from base 1. V lost 7 bases and J lost 5 bases; the stretch between them is 9 bases long. These data are taken from a study of cytomegalovirus exposure and HLA in healthy donors (dated by TCRdb to the late 2010s). Study-wide context: An earlier analysis of 550 to 700 of the donors reported approximately 290 Gb of sequence data and 117 million unique TCR beta sequences from around 200 million T cells. Every repertoire in the discovery cohort had been generated on one and the same sequencing platform. The genetic ancestry cluster associated with self-reported Caucasian donors included about four fifths of the 300 to 400 genotyped donors. Genome-wide SNP genotypes for about 65% of the 666 donors were used in a later genetic analysis, which treated that subset as a discovery cohort. About 330 gigabases of sequencing data and 75 million to 85 million unique TCR sequences made up an early release that covered approximately 620 HLA-typed donors. On average, around 240,000 unique TCR beta nucleotide sequences were sequenced per donor among 300 to 500 genotyped donors of the cohort, with around 19% of those sequences being non-productive. Four to six DR-DQ haplotypes were handled as single units for association and clustering because linkage in the cohort was strong. The aim of the study was to test whether cataloging public T cell receptors could identify signatures of past pathogen exposure. Typing coverage differed by locus: A, B, C, DRB1 and DQB1 were typed in about 629-630 donors, DQA1 in 522, DPA1 in approximately 600, and DPB1 in 472. Both class I and class II loci were covered by HLA typing, at four-digit resolution. Besides the first cohort of 550 to 750 subjects, a separate validation cohort made up of over a hundred different subjects was used. The study used immunosequencing to profile the T cell repertoires of 666 subjects and linked those repertoires to cytomegalovirus serostatus. Alongside the repertoire data, information on donor age, sex, ethnicity and CMV serostatus was compiled. Rather than using new phenotypic data, the later analysis identified candidate immune exposures from TCR beta sequences and from how often those sequences occurred across donors. An earlier analysis of several hundred of the donors applied high-throughput TCR beta sequencing to assess whether each TCR beta V gene segment acted as functional or pseudogenic. In a later analysis, previously published TCR beta repertoires from about 670 donors were re-analyzed and high-resolution HLA genotyping was added so that TCR occurrence patterns could be studied. High-throughput TCR immunosequencing, statistical association of individual TCRs with disease status, and machine learning were combined to predict cytomegalovirus infection status. The paper's findings and limits, for the study overall: Cytomegalovirus status was reported to be diagnosed by the classifier with high specificity and sensitivity in both the original and validation cohorts. An earlier analysis of roughly 570 of the donors showed that most TCR beta V segments appeared in productive rearrangements either about 87% or about 30% of the time, which broadly matched IMGT annotations. According to a later analysis, TCR association rates differed among HLA loci, with DRB1 alleles showing the most associated TCRs and HLA-C alleles showing the fewest. A further reported finding was that TCR beta sequences accurately predicted the HLA-A and HLA-B alleles for most subjects in the first cohort. Most TCR sequences were seen in very few donors, while some public TCRs were found in many individuals. A later analysis associated 16,951 TCR beta sequences with specific HLA alleles at a false discovery rate of 0.05. Linkage disequilibrium might explain the correlated functional status among segregating V segments, but an unknown experimental factor could not be excluded. A few of the identified cytomegalovirus-associated TCR beta chains were confirmed in vitro to be specific for cytomegalovirus antigens. In a later analysis, HLA-associated TCR beta chains showed more clonal expansion and lower generation probabilities than non-associated chains that were equally common. Presence/absence analyses assumed roughly uniform sequencing depth across donors, an assumption that may not hold. The cohort was sequenced for TCR beta chains only, and without alpha or paired-chain data the features that could be detected were limited. Because counts were too low, roughly 16 rarely observed V segments, including chromosome 9 orphons, were left out of the earlier analysis of 500 to 750 of the donors. A later analysis reported that several top co-occurrence clusters appeared linked to parvovirus B19, influenza, CMV and Epstein-Barr virus. When HLA alleles, especially DR and DQ, strongly co-occurred, TCR associations were difficult to assign to individual alleles. It was suggested by the authors that the approach could potentially be generalized to other disease states and immunological phenotypes. Some IMGT-functional V segments, including TRBV6-2 and TRBV6-3, could not be told apart with the 87-base-pair reads, so those segments were excluded. A later genetic analysis associated a missense DCLRE1C variant with V-gene and J-gene trimming of TCR beta chains, and an independent cohort replicated the association. According to a later genetic analysis, donors in an Asian-associated ancestry cluster had fewer N-insertions in productive TCRs than the approximately 710-donor mean. A later analysis found that most CMV-associated TCR beta chains appeared HLA-restricted, with HLA associations seemingly driven largely by CMV exposure. CMV serostatus was the only immune exposure information available for the cohort. Because HLA typing was missing for some donors at each locus, association tests included only the typed subset. In the study, around 150 TCR beta chains were listed as associated with cytomegalovirus. A group of highly shared sequence variants was considered likely to be a technical artifact of the sequencing pipeline.

The TCR originated in a man aged 30 to 39 in good health and CMV-seronegative. The chain is assembled from TRBV19 and TRBJ1-5, with the D gene not clear enough to name. Input material: PBMCs. The CDR3 amino acid sequence is: CASNSNHQPQHF. The DNA reads as follows: TGTGCCAGTAACAGCAACCATCAGCCCCAGCATTTT.